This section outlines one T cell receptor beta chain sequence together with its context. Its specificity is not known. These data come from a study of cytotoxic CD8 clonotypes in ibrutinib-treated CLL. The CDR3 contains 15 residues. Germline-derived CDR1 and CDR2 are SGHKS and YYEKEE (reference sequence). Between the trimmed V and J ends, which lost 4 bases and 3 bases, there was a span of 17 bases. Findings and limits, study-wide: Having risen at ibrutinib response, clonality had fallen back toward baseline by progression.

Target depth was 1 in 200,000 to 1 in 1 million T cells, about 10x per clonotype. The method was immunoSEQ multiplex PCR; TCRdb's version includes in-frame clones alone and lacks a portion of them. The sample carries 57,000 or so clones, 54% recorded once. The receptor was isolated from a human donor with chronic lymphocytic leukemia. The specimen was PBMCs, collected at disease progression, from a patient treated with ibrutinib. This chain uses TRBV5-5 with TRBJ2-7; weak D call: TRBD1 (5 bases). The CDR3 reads CASSLTVGLYYEQYF. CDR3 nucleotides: TGTGCCAGCAGCCTCACAGTGGGGCTGTACTACGAGCAGTACTTC.